Shown below are 11 T cell receptor beta chains from a single sample sequenced in a study of shared clonotypes between healthy human individuals. Profiled with immunoSEQ multiplex PCR; TCRdb holds only in-frame clones, not every one. The sample lists about half a million clones; less than 85% were seen once. Material: PBMCs. The origin of the receptors is a woman aged 40 to 50 in good health. Some clones in this sample may be carry-over from other donors' samples.

The chain employs TRBV5-1 and TRBJ1-2; a weak D match, TRBD1 (6 bases). This CDR3 spans 13 amino acids. Trimming cost V 5 bases and J 2 bases, with 10 bases left between them. Per germline, CDR1 SGHRS and CDR2 YFSETQ. CDR3 in amino acids: CASSRTDNYGYTF. For the CDR3, the DNA is TGCGCCAGCAGTCGGACAGACAACTATGGCTACACCTTC.

CDR3 residues: CASSLGSDRAYEQYF. Here the CDR3 DNA reads TGTGCCAGCAGCTTAGGCTCGGACAGAGCCTACGAGCAGTACTTC. The chain has TRBV11-1 and TRBJ2-7, with a tentative D call TRBD1 (6 bases). CDR1 and CDR2 (germline): SGHAT, FQDESV (reference sequence). The CDR3 is 15 residues long. V lost 1 base and J 2 bases, leaving 12 bases between the germline ends.

This clone was seen only a few times. One base away lies a much larger clone, so this may be a sequencing read error. The gene calls are TRBV7-9 and TRBJ2-3; D is uncertain. This CDR3 is built from 11 residues. Germline V lookup: CDR1 SEHNR, CDR2 FQNEAQ (reference sequence). V gave up 5 bases and J gave up 2 bases, with 2 bases separating them. The CDR3 region has the DNA TGTGCCAGCAGCGTCACAGATACGCAGTATTTT. It yields the protein CASSVTDTQYF.

As DNA, the CDR3 is TGTGCCACCAGCAGAACCCGGACAGCTAGCACAGATACGCAGTATTTT. Translated, it gives CATSRTRTASTDTQYF. V is TRBV15 and J is TRBJ2-3; weak D call: TRBD1 (6 bases). V gave up 2 bases and J gave up 0 bases, with 12 bases separating them. Germline CDR1 LNHNV, CDR2 YYDKDF (reference sequence). The CDR3 consists of 16 residues.

V and J are TRBV28 and TRBJ1-2, with D uncertain. CDR3 length: 13 amino acids. Germline CDR1 reads MDHEN; CDR2 reads SYDVKM. Trimming cost V 5 bases and J 4 bases, with 11 bases left between them. As DNA, the CDR3 is TGTGCCAGCAGTCAGGTACGGCTCTATGGCTACACCTTC. Translated, it gives CASSQVRLYGYTF.

V is TRBV18 and J is TRBJ2-2; D call uncertain. V lost 2 bases, J lost 4 bases, and 5 bases lay in between. The CDR3 runs 13 residues. Germline V gene lookup returns CDR1 KGHSH and CDR2 LQKENI. CDR3 protein: CASSPAITGELFF. DNA of the CDR3: TGTGCCAGCTCACCAGCTATCACCGGGGAGCTGTTTTTT.

Worth noting for this clone: Other DNA sequences of this sample code for an identical CDR3. The chain employs TRBV5-1 and TRBJ2-7; 7 bases agree with TRBD1. CDR1 is SGHRS, CDR2 YFSETQ, per germline. J gave up 2 bases and V 4 bases, and 3 bases lay outside the gene matches. This CDR3 is 13 amino acids long. As DNA, the CDR3 is TGCGCCAGCAGCAGGGACAGACCCTACGAGCAGTACTTC. This sequence encodes CASSRDRPYEQYF.

The rearrangement links TRBV6-5 to TRBJ2-3; 9 bases line up with TRBD2. The CDR3 runs 15 residues. V shed 0 bases, J shed 6 bases, and the junction held 4 bases outside the gene matches. Germline assignment: CDR1 MNHEY and CDR2 SVGAGI. The CDR3 reads CASSYSSGRRDTQYF. As DNA, the CDR3 is TGTGCCAGCAGTTACTCAAGCGGGAGGCGGGATACGCAGTATTTT.

This chain connects TRBV10-3 to TRBJ2-7; a weak D match, TRBD1 (6 bases). Trimming took 4 bases from V and 1 from J, leaving 17 bases between them. Germline CDR1 ENHRY, CDR2 SYGVKD. The CDR3 extends over 16 amino acids. As DNA, the CDR3 is TGTGCCATCAGTGGAAGTCTCCGGGACACTTCCTACGAGCAGTACTTC. Its protein is CAISGSLRDTSYEQYF.

The V and J genes are TRBV29-1 and TRBJ2-1; 8 bases map to TRBD2. J gave up 9 bases and V 8 bases, and 15 bases lay outside the gene matches. Germline loops: CDR1 SQVTM, CDR2 ANQGSEA. This CDR3 spans 14 amino acids. This CDR3 is CSSEVSGRYGEQFF. The CDR3 coding sequence is TGCAGCAGCGAGGTCAGCGGGAGATATGGTGAGCAGTTCTTC.

This clone was detected only once. The genes are TRBV7-8 and TRBJ2-2, with D uncertain. The CDR3 is 14 residues long. Germline CDR1 reads SGHVS; CDR2 reads FQNEAQ. With 1 base removed from V and 7 bases from J, the gap between germline ends came to 10 bases. The CDR3 here is CASSLGEVNGELFF. The CDR3 region has the DNA TGTGCCAGCAGCTTAGGAGAGGTGAACGGGGAGCTGTTTTTT.